These T cell receptor beta chains were read from a single sample in a study of shared clonotypes between healthy human individuals. Assay: immunoSEQ multiplex PCR; the TCRdb copy retains only in-frame clones and omits some. The sample holds fewer than 650,000 clones, around 78% seen once. Sequences were obtained from PBMCs. The origin of the receptors is a woman aged 40 to 55 in good health. Some clones in this sample may be carry-over from other donors' samples. Each CDR3 is given with its conserved first and last residue. Fields, in order: clone size, V gene, D gene, J gene, CDR3 DNA, CDR3 protein. A D gene is named only where the DNA matches it firmly. The size entry is marked missing in some rows and otherwise reads once, few, many or a size class.

abundance: few; v_gene: TRBV30; d_gene: NA; j_gene: TRBJ2-2; CDR3nt: TGTGCCTGCCACATGGGTGAGGCCCCGAACACCGGGGAGCTGTTTTTT; CDR3aa: CACHMGEAPNTGELFF
abundance: NA; v_gene: TRBV28; d_gene: TRBD2; j_gene: TRBJ2-7; CDR3nt: TGTGCCAGCAGTTTACATTGGCGGGAGGTCTCCTACGAGCAGTACTTC; CDR3aa: CASSLHWREVSYEQYF
abundance: NA; v_gene: TRBV27; d_gene: TRBD2; j_gene: TRBJ2-5; CDR3nt: TGTGCCAGTGGGCGGGAGGGGGGTGAGACCCAGTACTTC; CDR3aa: CASGREGGETQYF
abundance: NA; v_gene: TRBV4-3; d_gene: TRBD1; j_gene: TRBJ1-2; CDR3nt: TGCGCCAGCAGCCAGCACGGCCAGGGGGCGCTTGGCTACACCTTC; CDR3aa: CASSQHGQGALGYTF
abundance: few; v_gene: TRBV10-3; d_gene: TRBD2; j_gene: TRBJ2-1; CDR3nt: TGTGCCATCAGTGGGGGATGGACTAGCTACAATGAGCAGTTCTTC; CDR3aa: CAISGGWTSYNEQFF
abundance: NA; v_gene: TRBV18; d_gene: NA; j_gene: TRBJ1-2; CDR3nt: TGTGCCAGCTCACCACCGGGGGGGTACTATGGCTACACCTTC; CDR3aa: CASSPPGGYYGYTF
abundance: NA; v_gene: TRBV6-1; d_gene: NA; j_gene: TRBJ2-1; CDR3nt: TGTGCCAGCAGTGAAGGGACTGGCGAATACAATGAGCAGTTCTTC; CDR3aa: CASSEGTGEYNEQFF
abundance: NA; v_gene: TRBV7-6; d_gene: NA; j_gene: TRBJ2-1; CDR3nt: TGTGCCAGCTGCTGGGATGAGCAGTTCTTC; CDR3aa: CASCWDEQFF
abundance: NA; v_gene: TRBV6-4; d_gene: TRBD2; j_gene: TRBJ2-3; CDR3nt: TGTGCCAGCAGTGAACTAGCGGGAAGCACAGATACGCAGTATTTT; CDR3aa: CASSELAGSTDTQYF
abundance: once; v_gene: TRBV7-9; d_gene: TRBD1; j_gene: TRBJ1-2; CDR3nt: TGTGCCAGCAGCTTAGACCAAATCGGGACAGGGAGGTTCTATGGCTACACCTTC; CDR3aa: CASSLDQIGTGRFYGYTF
abundance: NA; v_gene: TRBV18; d_gene: NA; j_gene: TRBJ1-3; CDR3nt: TGTGCCAGCTCACCAGTCAACGTGGGGGCCGGAAACACCATATATTTT; CDR3aa: CASSPVNVGAGNTIYF